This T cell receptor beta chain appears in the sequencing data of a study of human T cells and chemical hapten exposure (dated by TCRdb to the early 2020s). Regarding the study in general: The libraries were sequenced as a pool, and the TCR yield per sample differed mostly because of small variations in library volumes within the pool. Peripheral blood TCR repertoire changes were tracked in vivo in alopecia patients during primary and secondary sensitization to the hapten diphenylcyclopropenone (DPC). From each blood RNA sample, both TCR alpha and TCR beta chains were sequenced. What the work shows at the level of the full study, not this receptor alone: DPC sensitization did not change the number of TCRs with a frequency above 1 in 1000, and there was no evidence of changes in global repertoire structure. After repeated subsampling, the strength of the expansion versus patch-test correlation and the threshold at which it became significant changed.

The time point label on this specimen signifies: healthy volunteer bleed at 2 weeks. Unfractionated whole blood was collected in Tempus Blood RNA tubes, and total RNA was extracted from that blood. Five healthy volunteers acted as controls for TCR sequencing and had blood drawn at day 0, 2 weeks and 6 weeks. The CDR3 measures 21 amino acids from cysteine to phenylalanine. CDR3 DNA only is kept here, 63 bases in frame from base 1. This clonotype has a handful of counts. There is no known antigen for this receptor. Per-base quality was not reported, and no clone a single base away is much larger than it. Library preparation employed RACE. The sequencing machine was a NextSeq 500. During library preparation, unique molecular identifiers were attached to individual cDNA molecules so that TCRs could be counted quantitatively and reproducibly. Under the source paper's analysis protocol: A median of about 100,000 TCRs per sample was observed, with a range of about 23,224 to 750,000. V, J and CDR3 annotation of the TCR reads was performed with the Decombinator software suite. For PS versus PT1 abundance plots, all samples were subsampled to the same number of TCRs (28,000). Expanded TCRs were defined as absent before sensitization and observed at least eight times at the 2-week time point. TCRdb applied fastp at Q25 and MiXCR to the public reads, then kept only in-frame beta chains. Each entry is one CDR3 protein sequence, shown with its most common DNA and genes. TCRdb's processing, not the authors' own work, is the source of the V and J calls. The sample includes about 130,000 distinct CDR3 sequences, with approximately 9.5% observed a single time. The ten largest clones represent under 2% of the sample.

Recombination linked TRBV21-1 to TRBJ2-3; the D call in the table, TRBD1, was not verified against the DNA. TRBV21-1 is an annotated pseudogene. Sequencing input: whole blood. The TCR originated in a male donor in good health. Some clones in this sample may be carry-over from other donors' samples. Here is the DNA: TGTGCCAGCAGCAATCCCCGGGGGGACAGGGGCACTCCGTCGGTGGCAGATACGCAGTATTTT. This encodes CASSNPRGDRGTPSVADTQYF.